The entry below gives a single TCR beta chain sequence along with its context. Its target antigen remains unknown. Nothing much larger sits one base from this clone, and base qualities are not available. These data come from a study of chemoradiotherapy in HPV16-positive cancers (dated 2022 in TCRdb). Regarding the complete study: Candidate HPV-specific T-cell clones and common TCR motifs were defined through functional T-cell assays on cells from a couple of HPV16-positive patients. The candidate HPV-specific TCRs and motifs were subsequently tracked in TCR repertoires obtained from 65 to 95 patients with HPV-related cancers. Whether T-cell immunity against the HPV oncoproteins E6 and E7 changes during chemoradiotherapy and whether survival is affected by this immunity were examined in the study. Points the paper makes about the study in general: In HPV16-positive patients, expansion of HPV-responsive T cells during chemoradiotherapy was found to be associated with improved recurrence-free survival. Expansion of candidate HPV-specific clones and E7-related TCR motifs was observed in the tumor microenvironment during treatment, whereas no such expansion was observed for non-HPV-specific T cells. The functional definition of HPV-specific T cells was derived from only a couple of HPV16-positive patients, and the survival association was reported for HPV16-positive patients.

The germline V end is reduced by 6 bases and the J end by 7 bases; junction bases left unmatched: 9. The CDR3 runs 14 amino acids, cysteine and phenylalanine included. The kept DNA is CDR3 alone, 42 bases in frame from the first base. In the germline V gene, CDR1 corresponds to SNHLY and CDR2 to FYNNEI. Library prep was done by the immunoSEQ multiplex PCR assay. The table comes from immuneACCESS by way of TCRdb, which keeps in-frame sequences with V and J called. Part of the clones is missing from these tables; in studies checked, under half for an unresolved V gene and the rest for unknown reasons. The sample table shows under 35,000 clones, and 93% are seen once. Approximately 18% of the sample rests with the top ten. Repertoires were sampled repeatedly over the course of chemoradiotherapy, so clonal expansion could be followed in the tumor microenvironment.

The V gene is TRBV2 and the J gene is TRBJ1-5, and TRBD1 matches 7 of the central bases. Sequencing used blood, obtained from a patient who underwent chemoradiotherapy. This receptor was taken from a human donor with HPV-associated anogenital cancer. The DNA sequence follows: TGTGCCAGCAGGGGGGACAGCGCCAGCCAGCCCCAGCATTTT. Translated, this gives CASRGDSASQPQHF.